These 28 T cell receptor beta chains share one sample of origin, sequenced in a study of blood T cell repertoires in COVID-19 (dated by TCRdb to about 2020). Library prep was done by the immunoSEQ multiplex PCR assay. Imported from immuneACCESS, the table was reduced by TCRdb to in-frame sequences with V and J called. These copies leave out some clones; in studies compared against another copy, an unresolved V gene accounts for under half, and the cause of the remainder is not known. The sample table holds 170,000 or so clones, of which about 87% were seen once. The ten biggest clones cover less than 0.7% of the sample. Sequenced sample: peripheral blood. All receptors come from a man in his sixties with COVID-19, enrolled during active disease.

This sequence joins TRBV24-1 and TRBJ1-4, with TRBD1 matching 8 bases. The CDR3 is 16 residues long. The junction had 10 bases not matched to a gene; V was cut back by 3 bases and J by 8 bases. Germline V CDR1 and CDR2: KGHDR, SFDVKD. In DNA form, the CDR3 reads TGTGCCACCAGTGATAGAACAGGGGGATCCTTCGAAAAACTGTTTTTT. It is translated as CATSDRTGGSFEKLFF.

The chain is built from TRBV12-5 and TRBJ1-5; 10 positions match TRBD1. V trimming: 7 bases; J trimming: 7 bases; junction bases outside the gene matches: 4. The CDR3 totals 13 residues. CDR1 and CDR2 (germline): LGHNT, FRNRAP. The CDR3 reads CASVRQGAQPQHF. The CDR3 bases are TGTGCTAGTGTAAGACAGGGGGCACAGCCCCAGCATTTT. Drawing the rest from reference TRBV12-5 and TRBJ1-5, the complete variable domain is DARVTQTPRHKVTEMGQEVTMRCQPILGHNTVFWYRQTMMQGLELLAYFRNRAPLDDSGMPKDRFSAEMPDATLATLKIQPSEPRDSAVYFCASVRQGAQPQHFGDGTRLSIL.

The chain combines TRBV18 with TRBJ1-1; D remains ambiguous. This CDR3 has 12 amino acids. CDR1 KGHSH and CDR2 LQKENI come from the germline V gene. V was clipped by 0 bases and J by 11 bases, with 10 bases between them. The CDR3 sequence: CASSPPERRAFF. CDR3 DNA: TGTGCCAGCTCACCACCGGAGAGAAGGGCTTTCTTT. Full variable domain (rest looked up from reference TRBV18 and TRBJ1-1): NAGVMQNPRHLVRRRGQEARLRCSPMKGHSHVYWYRQLPEEGLKFMVYLQKENIIDESGMPKERFSAEFPKEGPSILRIQQVVRGDSAAYFCASSPPERRAFFGQGTRLTVV.

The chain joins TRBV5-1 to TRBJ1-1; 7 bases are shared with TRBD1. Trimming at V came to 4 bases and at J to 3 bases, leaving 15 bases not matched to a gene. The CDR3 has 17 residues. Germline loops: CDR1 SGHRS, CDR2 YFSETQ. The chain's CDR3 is CASSPSVWRGRDTEAFF. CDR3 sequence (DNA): TGCGCCAGCAGCCCCAGCGTGTGGAGGGGGCGCGACACTGAAGCTTTCTTT.

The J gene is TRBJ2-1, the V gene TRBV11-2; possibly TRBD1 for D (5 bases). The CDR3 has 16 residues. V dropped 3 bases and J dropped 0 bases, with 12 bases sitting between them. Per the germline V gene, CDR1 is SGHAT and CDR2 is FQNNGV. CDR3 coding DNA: TGTGCCAGCAGCTTTTCCAGGGTCAGCTCCTACAATGAGCAGTTCTTC. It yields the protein CASSFSRVSSYNEQFF.

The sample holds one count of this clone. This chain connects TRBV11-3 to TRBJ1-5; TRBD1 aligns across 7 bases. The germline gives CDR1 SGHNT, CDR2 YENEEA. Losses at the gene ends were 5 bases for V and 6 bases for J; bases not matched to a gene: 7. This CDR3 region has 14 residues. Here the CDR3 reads CASSRQGGGQPQHF. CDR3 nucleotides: TGTGCCAGCAGCCGACAGGGAGGCGGTCAGCCCCAGCATTTT.

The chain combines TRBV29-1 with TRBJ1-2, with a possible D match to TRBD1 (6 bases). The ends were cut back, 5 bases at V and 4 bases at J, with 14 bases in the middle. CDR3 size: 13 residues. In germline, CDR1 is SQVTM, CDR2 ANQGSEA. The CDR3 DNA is TGCAGCGTTCAGACAGGAGCCTCCTATGGCTACACCTTC. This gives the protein CSVQTGASYGYTF.

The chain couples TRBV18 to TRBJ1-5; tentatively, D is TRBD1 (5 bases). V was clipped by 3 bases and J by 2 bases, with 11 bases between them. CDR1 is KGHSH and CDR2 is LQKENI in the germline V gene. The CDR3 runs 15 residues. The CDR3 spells CASSPYQGGNQPQHF. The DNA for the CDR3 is TGTGCCAGCTCACCCTACCAAGGGGGCAATCAGCCCCAGCATTTT. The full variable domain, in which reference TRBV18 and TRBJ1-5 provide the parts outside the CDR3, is NAGVMQNPRHLVRRRGQEARLRCSPMKGHSHVYWYRQLPEEGLKFMVYLQKENIIDESGMPKERFSAEFPKEGPSILRIQQVVRGDSAAYFCASSPYQGGNQPQHFGDGTRLSIL.

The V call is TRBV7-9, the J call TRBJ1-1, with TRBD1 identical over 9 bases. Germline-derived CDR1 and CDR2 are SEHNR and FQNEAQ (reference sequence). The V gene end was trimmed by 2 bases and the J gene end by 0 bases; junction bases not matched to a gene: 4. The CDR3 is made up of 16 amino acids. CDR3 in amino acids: CASSLPGTGMNTEAFF. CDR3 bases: TGTGCCAGCAGCTTACCCGGGACAGGGATGAACACTGAAGCTTTCTTT.

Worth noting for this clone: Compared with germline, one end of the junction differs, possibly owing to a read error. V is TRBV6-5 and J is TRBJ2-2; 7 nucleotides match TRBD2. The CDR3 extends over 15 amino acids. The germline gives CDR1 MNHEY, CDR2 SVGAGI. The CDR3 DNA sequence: TGTGCCACCAGTCGGGGGATTGGGAGGGCCGGGGAGCTGTTTTTT. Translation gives CATSRGIGRAGELFF.

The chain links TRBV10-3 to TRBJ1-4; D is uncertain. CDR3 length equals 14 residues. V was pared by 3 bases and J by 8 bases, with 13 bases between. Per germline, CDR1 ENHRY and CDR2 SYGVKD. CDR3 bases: TGTGCCATCAGTGATTCGGGAGGCGAAGAAAAACTGTTTTTT. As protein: CAISDSGGEEKLFF.

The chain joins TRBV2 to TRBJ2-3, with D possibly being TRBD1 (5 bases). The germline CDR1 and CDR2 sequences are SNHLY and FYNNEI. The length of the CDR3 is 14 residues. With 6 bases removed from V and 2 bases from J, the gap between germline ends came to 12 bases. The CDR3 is CASRAGFVTDTQYF. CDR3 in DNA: TGTGCCAGCAGGGCAGGGTTTGTCACAGATACGCAGTATTTT.

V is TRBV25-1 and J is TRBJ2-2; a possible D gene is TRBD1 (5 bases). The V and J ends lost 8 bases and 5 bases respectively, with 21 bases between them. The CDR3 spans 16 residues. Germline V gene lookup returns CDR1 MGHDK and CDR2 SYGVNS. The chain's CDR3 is CASCCPPRAPTGELFF. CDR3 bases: TGTGCCAGCTGCTGCCCCCCCAGGGCCCCAACCGGGGAGCTGTTTTTT.

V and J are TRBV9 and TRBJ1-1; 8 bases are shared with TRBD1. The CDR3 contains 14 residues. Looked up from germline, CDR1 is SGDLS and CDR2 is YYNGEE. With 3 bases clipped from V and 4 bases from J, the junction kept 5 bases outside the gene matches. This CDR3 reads CASSARQGTTEAFF. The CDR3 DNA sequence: TGTGCCAGCAGCGCACGACAGGGGACCACTGAAGCTTTCTTT.

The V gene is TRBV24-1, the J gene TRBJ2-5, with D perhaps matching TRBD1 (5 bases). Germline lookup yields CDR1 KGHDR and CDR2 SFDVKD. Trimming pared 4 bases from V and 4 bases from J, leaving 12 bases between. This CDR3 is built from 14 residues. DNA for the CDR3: TGTGCCACCAGTGACGGCAGGGTGTCAGAGACCCAGTACTTC. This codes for CATSDGRVSETQYF.

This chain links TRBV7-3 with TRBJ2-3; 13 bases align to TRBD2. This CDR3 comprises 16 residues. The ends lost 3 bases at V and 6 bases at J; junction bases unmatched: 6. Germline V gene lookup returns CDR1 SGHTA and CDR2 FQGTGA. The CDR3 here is CASSFGLAGVGDTQYF. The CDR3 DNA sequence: TGTGCCAGCAGCTTTGGACTAGCGGGAGTCGGGGATACGCAGTATTTT.

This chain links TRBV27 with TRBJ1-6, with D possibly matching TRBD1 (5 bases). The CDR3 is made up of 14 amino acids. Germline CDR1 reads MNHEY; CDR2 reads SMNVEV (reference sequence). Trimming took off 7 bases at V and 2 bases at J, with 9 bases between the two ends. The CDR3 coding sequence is TGTGCCAGCAAGGCAGGGACCTATAATTCACCCCTCCACTTT. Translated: CASKAGTYNSPLHF.

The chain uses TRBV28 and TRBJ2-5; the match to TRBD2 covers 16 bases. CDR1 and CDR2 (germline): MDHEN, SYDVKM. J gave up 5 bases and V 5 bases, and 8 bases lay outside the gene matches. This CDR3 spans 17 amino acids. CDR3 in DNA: TGTGCCAGCAGTACTGGGACTAGCGGGAGGGCCGGGGAGACCCAGTACTTC. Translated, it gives CASSTGTSGRAGETQYF.

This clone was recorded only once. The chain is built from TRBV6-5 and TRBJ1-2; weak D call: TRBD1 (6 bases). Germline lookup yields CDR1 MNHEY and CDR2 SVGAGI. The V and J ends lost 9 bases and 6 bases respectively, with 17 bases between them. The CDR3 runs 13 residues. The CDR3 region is CASLLTGENGYTF. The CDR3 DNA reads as TGTGCCAGTTTGTTGACAGGCGAAAATGGCTACACCTTC.

The CDR3 protein is CASSFGQGVTKNIQYF. In DNA form, the CDR3 reads TGTGCCAGCAGCTTCGGACAGGGGGTAACCAAAAACATTCAGTACTTC. The V call is TRBV5-4, the J call TRBJ2-4, with TRBD1 identical over 10 bases. The CDR3 loop spans 16 amino acids. In germline, CDR1 is SGHNT, CDR2 YYREEE (reference sequence). V trimming: 2 bases; J trimming: 2 bases; junction bases outside the gene matches: 4.

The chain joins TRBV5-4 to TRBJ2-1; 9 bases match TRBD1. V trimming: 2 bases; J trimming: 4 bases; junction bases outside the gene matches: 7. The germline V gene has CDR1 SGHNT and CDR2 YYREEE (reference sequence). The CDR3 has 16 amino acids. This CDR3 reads CASSLKTGGSYNEQFF. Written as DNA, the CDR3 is TGTGCCAGCAGCTTAAAAACAGGGGGCAGTTACAATGAGCAGTTCTTC.

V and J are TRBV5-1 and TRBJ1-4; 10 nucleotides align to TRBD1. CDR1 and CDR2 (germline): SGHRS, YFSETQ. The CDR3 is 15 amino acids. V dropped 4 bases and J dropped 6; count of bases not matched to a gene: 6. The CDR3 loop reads CASSTTGQGYEKLFF. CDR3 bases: TGCGCCAGCAGCACAACGGGACAGGGGTATGAAAAACTGTTTTTT.

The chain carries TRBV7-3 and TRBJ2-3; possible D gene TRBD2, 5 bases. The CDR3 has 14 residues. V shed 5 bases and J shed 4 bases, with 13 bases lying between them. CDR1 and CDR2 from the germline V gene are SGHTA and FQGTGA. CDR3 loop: CASSQTSNSDTQYF. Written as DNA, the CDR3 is TGTGCCAGCAGCCAAACTAGTAATTCAGATACGCAGTATTTT.

CDR3 DNA: TGTGCCAGCAGCTCGGTGGGGGGACAGGCCTATAGCAATCAGCCCCAGCATTTT. Encoded protein: CASSSVGGQAYSNQPQHF. The rearrangement uses TRBV7-8 and TRBJ1-5; 8 bases are shared with TRBD1. The V segment lost 4 bases and the J segment 0 bases; nucleotides outside the gene matches: 11. The CDR3 has 18 amino acids. Germline lookup yields CDR1 SGHVS and CDR2 FQNEAQ.

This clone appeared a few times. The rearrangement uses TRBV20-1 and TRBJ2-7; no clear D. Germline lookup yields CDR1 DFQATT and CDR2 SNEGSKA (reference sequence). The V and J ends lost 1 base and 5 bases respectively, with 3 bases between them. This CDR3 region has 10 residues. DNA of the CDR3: TGCAGTGCTAGAGTCAACGAGCAGTACTTC. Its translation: CSARVNEQYF.

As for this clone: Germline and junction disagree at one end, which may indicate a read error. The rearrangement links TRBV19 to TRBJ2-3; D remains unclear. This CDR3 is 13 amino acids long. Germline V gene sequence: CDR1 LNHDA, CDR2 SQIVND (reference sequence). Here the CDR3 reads CASSGPRTDTQYF. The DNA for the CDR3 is TGTGCCAGTAGTGGCCCCCGCACGGATACGCAGTATTTT. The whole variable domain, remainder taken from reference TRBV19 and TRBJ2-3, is DGGITQSPKYLFRKEGQNVTLSCEQNLNHDAMYWYRQDPGQGLRLIYYSQIVNDFQKGDIAEGYSVSREKKESFPLTVTSAQKNPTAFYLCASSGPRTDTQYFGPGTRLTVL.

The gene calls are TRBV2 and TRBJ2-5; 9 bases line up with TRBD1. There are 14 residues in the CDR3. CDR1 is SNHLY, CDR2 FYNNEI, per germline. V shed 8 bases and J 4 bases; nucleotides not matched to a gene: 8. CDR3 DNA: TGTGCCAGCCGACAGGGGGAGATACGAGAGACCCAGTACTTC. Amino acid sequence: CASRQGEIRETQYF.

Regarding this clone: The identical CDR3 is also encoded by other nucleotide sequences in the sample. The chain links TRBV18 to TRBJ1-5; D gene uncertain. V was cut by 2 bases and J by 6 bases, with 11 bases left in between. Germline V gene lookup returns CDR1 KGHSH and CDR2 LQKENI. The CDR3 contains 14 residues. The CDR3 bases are TGTGCCAGCTCACCAGATCTAAGCGGTCAGCCCCAGCATTTT. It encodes CASSPDLSGQPQHF.